These 18 T cell receptor beta chains were sequenced from one sample in a study of cytomegalovirus exposure and HLA in healthy donors. Method: immunoSEQ multiplex PCR; TCRdb's copy keeps in-frame clones and lacks some. The data show roughly 75,000 clones, approximately 93% seen once. Sequencing used PBMCs. The receptors shown here come from a woman between 18 and 30 years old in good health and CMV-seronegative.

This rearrangement joins TRBV4-3 to TRBJ2-6, with D uncertain. V lost 2 bases and J 1 base, leaving 12 bases between the germline ends. Germline values: CDR1 LGHNA, CDR2 YSLEER. This CDR3 has 17 amino acids. CDR3: CASSQRVGGSGANVLTF. The CDR3 region has the DNA TGCGCCAGCAGCCAAAGAGTCGGTGGTTCTGGGGCCAACGTCCTGACTTTC.

The chain combines TRBV28 with TRBJ2-7; 10 bases are a match to TRBD2. V trimming: 1 base; J trimming: 5 bases; junction bases outside the gene matches: 11. CDR3 size: 17 residues. CDR1 MDHEN and CDR2 SYDVKM come from the germline V gene. In nucleotides, the CDR3 is TGTGCCAGCAGTTTATTATCTAGCGGGAGTTTCCCTGACGAGCAGTACTTC. Amino acid sequence: CASSLLSSGSFPDEQYF.

V gene TRBV27 combines with J gene TRBJ1-1, with D hard to call. This CDR3 has 16 amino acids. V lost 5 bases and J lost 1, with 17 bases in between. Germline V gene data show CDR1 as MNHEY and CDR2 as SMNVEV (reference sequence). The CDR3 here is CASSPARRVRNTEAFF. CDR3 bases: TGTGCCAGCAGTCCCGCCCGGAGGGTAAGGAACACTGAAGCTTTCTTT.

The chain couples TRBV28 to TRBJ2-5; 9 nucleotides agree with TRBD1. The CDR3 spans 14 residues. Trimming took 8 bases from V and 5 from J; bases not matched to a gene: 9. Germline V gives CDR1 MDHEN, CDR2 SYDVKM. CDR3 residues: CASQNRGLHETQYF. Here the CDR3 DNA reads TGTGCCAGCCAGAACAGGGGGCTACACGAGACCCAGTACTTC.

V gene TRBV21-1 combines with J gene TRBJ1-2; the listed D gene, TRBD1, was not tested against the DNA. TRBV21-1 represents a pseudogene. The CDR3 has 14 residues. The CDR3 DNA sequence: TGTGCCAGCAGCATGCACAGGGGGCTTTGCGGCTACACCTTC. Translating gives CASSMHRGLCGYTF.

CDR3 loop: CASSLWDRPYEQYF. In nucleotides, the CDR3 is TGCGCCAGCAGCTTGTGGGACAGGCCCTACGAGCAGTACTTC. The V gene is TRBV5-1, the J gene TRBJ2-7, with 8 positions matching TRBD1. The CDR3 contains 14 residues. Germline CDR1 is SGHRS and CDR2 is YFSETQ. V shed 1 base, J shed 2 bases, and the junction held 2 bases outside the gene matches.

The chain recombines TRBV5-1 with TRBJ2-3, with 10 bases matching TRBD2. CDR3 length: 15 amino acids. Germline CDR1 reads SGHRS; CDR2 reads YFSETQ. V lost 4 bases, J lost 3 bases, and 5 bases stayed unmatched. CDR3: CASSPQRGGTDTQYF. In DNA form, the CDR3 reads TGCGCCAGCAGCCCCCAGCGGGGGGGAACAGATACGCAGTATTTT. The whole variable domain, filled in from reference TRBV5-1 and TRBJ2-3, reads KAGVTQTPRYLIKTRGQQVTLSCSPISGHRSVSWYQQTPGQGLQFLFEYFSETQRNKGNFPGRFSGRQFSNSRSEMNVSTLELGDSALYLCASSPQRGGTDTQYFGPGTRLTVL.

V usage is TRBV20-1 and J usage is TRBJ1-1; D is unclear. The CDR3 spans 11 residues. The V gene's germline CDR1 is DFQATT and CDR2 SNEGSKA (reference sequence). Trimming pared 5 bases from V and 3 bases from J, leaving 7 bases between. CDR3 nucleotides: TGCAGTGCTCTTACTCACACTGAAGCTTTCTTT. This codes for CSALTHTEAFF.

The chain recombines TRBV5-1 with TRBJ1-2, with 9 bases fitting TRBD1. There are 15 residues in the CDR3. Germline CDR1 and CDR2: SGHRS and YFSETQ. The junction had 4 bases not matched to a gene; V was cut back by 2 bases and J by 2 bases. As DNA, the CDR3 is TGCGCCAGCAGCTTAAGGACAGGGGAAAACTATGGCTACACCTTC. This sequence encodes CASSLRTGENYGYTF.

This chain uses TRBV27 with TRBJ1-1, with D possibly being TRBD1 (5 bases). V gave up 8 bases and J gave up 4 bases, with 17 bases separating them. The germline V gene encodes CDR1 MNHEY and CDR2 SMNVEV (reference sequence). The CDR3 is made up of 14 amino acids. The DNA of the CDR3 is TGTGCCAGCGGGGATGATCAGGGCCGCACTGAAGCTTTCTTT. Its protein product is CASGDDQGRTEAFF.

The rearrangement joins TRBV11-2 to TRBJ2-1; a weak D match, TRBD1 (6 bases). Germline assignment: CDR1 SGHAT and CDR2 FQNNGV. The CDR3 totals 17 residues. The ends were cut back, 0 bases at V and 7 bases at J, with 19 bases in the middle. The CDR3 DNA sequence: TGTGCCAGCAGCTTAGATAATACCCCCCGAACAGGGAATGAGCAGTTCTTC. It yields the protein CASSLDNTPRTGNEQFF.

The chain uses TRBV2 and TRBJ2-7; the match to TRBD2 covers 15 bases. Germline V gene data show CDR1 as SNHLY and CDR2 as FYNNEI. V lost 10 bases, J lost 2 bases, and 6 bases stayed unmatched. CDR3 length equals 15 residues. The DNA for the CDR3 is TGTGCCATCGGGACTAGCGGGGGGCTGGCCTACGAGCAGTACTTC. This translates into CAIGTSGGLAYEQYF.

The rearrangement joins TRBV19 to TRBJ1-3, with unresolved D. The V and J ends lost 7 bases and 1 base respectively, with 11 bases between them. Germline CDR1 is LNHDA and CDR2 is SQIVND (reference sequence). The CDR3 length is 14 residues. The CDR3 coding sequence is TGTGCCAGTACCGACCCGGGTTCTGGAAACACCATATATTTT. Its translation is CASTDPGSGNTIYF.

The chain carries TRBV11-3 and TRBJ2-7; 8 nucleotides align to TRBD1. Germline V gene data show CDR1 as SGHNT and CDR2 as YENEEA. The CDR3 is 15 amino acids. With V trimmed by 1 base and J by 1 base, 3 bases remained unmatched. CDR3 protein: CASSLGQGRSYEQYF. The CDR3 bases are TGTGCCAGCAGCTTAGGACAGGGGAGGTCCTACGAGCAGTACTTC.

The chain is built from TRBV29-1 and TRBJ2-1; D perhaps matches TRBD2 (5 bases). CDR3 length: 13 amino acids. The V and J ends lost 6 bases and 0 bases respectively, with 9 bases between them. In germline, CDR1 is SQVTM, CDR2 ANQGSEA. CDR3 region: CSVGGPSYNEQFF. In DNA, the CDR3 is TGCAGCGTGGGCGGGCCCTCCTACAATGAGCAGTTCTTC.

This chain links TRBV6-1 with TRBJ2-7; D is uncertain. This CDR3 is 11 amino acids long. V lost 6 bases, J lost 6 bases, and 9 bases lay in between. CDR1 MNHNS and CDR2 SASEGT come from the germline V gene. CDR3 nucleotide sequence: TGTGCCAGCAGGGCCCTGGCCGAGCAGTACTTC. It translates to CASRALAEQYF.

The rearrangement links TRBV6-5 to TRBJ1-1; D unclear. Trimming left V 0 bases short and J 1 base short, with 6 bases between. Germline V CDR1 and CDR2: MNHEY, SVGAGI. The CDR3 is 14 residues long. The CDR3 nucleotides are TGTGCCAGCAGTTACTCGAGGCCGAACACTGAAGCTTTCTTT. Protein: CASSYSRPNTEAFF.

The CDR3 DNA reads as TGTGCCAGCAGCCCCCTAGGGGGTCGGACAGATACGCAGTATTTT. This sequence encodes CASSPLGGRTDTQYF. The chain uses TRBV7-9 and TRBJ2-3, with D perhaps matching TRBD1 (6 bases). The ends were cut back, 5 bases at V and 3 bases at J, with 15 bases in the middle. Looked up from germline, CDR1 is SEHNR and CDR2 is FQNEAQ (reference sequence). The length of the CDR3 is 15 residues.